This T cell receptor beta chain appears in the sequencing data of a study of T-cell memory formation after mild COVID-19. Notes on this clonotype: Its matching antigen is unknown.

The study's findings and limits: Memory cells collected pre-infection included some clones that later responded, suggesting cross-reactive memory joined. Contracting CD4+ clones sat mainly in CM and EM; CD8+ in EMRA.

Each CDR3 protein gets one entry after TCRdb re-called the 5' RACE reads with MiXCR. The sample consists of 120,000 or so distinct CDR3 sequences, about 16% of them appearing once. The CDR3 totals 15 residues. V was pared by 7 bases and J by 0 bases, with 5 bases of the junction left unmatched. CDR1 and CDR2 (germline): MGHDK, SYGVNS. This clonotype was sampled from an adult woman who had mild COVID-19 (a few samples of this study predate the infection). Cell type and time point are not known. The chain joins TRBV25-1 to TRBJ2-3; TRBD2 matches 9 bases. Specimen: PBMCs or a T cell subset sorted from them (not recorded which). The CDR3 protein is CASMAGGTSTDTQYF. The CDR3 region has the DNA TGTGCCAGCATGGCGGGAGGGACTAGCACAGATACGCAGTATTTT.